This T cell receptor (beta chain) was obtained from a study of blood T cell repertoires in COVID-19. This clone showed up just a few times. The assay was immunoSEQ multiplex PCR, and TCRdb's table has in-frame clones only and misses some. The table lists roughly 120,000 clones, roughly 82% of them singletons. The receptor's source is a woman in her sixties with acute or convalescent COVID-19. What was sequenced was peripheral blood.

The CDR3 sequence: CASSPLQENTEAFF. DNA of the CDR3: TGTGCCAGCAGTCCATTACAGGAGAACACTGAAGCTTTCTTT. The chain is built from TRBV28 and TRBJ1-1; a possible D gene is TRBD1 (5 bases). CDR1 is MDHEN and CDR2 is SYDVKM in the germline V gene. The CDR3 length is 14 residues. V was shortened by 5 bases and J by 1 base, with 11 bases between the two germline ends.